The 25 T cell receptor beta chains reported below all come from one sample, sequenced in a study of metastatic and nonmetastatic thyroid tumors. With MiXCR, TCRdb called clones anew from the PCR reads. The sample carries more than 40,000 clones, under 4% recorded once. All patients were treatment-naive before thyroid surgery. Sequencing input: blood. These TCRs come from a female donor with papillary thyroid cancer or a benign thyroid nodule (not recorded which). Some clones in this sample may be carry-over from other donors' samples.

Points on this clone: One end of the junction fails to match germline, which may point to a read error. The CDR3, as DNA: TGTGCCAGCAGGTTAGGGGCAACGAACACCGGGGAGCTGTTTTTT. Protein sequence: CASRLGATNTGELFF. The V gene is TRBV12-3 or TRBV12-4, the J gene TRBJ2-2; D perhaps matches TRBD1 (5 bases). The CDR3 has 15 residues.

The chain uses TRBV6-1 and TRBJ2-7, with unresolved D. V was cut by 0 bases and J by 3 bases, with 9 bases left in between. Germline V lookup: CDR1 MNHNS, CDR2 SASEGT. CDR3 length: 14 amino acids. CDR3 DNA: TGTGCCAGCAGTGAAGCCCCGGACGGCTACGAGCAGTACTTC. It translates to CASSEAPDGYEQYF.

This clone has a handful of counts. The chain recombines TRBV6-5 with TRBJ1-2; D remains ambiguous. From germline, CDR1 is MNHEY and CDR2 SVGAGI. The CDR3 spans 13 residues. With 4 bases removed from V and 4 bases from J, the gap between germline ends came to 10 bases. The CDR3 coding sequence is TGTGCCAGCAGTTCCCCCAGACGCTATGGCTACACCTTC. Encoded protein: CASSSPRRYGYTF.

In this sample, this clone turned up many times. V usage is TRBV18 and J usage is TRBJ2-1; 7 nucleotides match TRBD2. The CDR3 is 14 residues long. Trimming took 6 bases from V and 4 from J; bases not matched to a gene: 6. Germline V gene data show CDR1 as KGHSH and CDR2 as LQKENI. The CDR3 region has the DNA TGTGCCAGCTCCTCTAGCGGAACATACAATGAGCAGTTCTTC. Translated, it gives CASSSSGTYNEQFF.

This clone occurred many times. The chain carries TRBV11-2 and TRBJ2-1; 11 nucleotides align to TRBD2. The V and J ends lost 5 bases and 4 bases, in that order; junction bases with no gene match: 4. Germline CDR1 and CDR2: SGHAT and FQNNGV. This CDR3 is built from 15 residues. CDR3 loop: CASSVTSGTYNEQFF. The CDR3 bases are TGTGCCAGCAGCGTGACTAGCGGGACATACAATGAGCAGTTCTTC.

This clone was observed many times. The chain joins TRBV6-2 or TRBV6-3 to TRBJ1-1; possible D gene TRBD1, 5 bases. The germline gives CDR1 MNHEY, CDR2 SVGEGT. Trimming stripped 3 bases from V and 7 bases from J, with 18 bases between. This CDR3 comprises 15 residues. The CDR3 bases are TGTGCCAGCAGTTATGGGGGTACAGGAGGCGGTGAAGCTTTCTTT. It encodes CASSYGGTGGGEAFF.

This clone was counted many times. CDR3 loop: CASSLGVTSTDTQYF. CDR3 nucleotides: TGTGCCAGCAGTTTGGGCGTCACTAGCACAGATACGCAGTATTTT. The V and J genes are TRBV12-3 or TRBV12-4 and TRBJ2-3; the D is unclear. Trimming removed 3 bases at V and 0 bases at J, with 10 bases between. The length of the CDR3 is 15 residues.

This clone was recorded once. A read error may account for a junction end that differs from germline. V is TRBV6-2 or TRBV6-3 and J is TRBJ1-1; D gene uncertain. CDR3 length equals 15 residues. Germline values: CDR1 MNHEY, CDR2 SVGEGT. The chain's CDR3 is CASIYFPGRVTEAFF. The DNA of the CDR3 is TGTGCCAGCATTTACTTTCCGGGTAGGGTCACAGAAGCTTTCTTT.

To note about this clone: A read error may account for a junction end that differs from germline. This specimen includes other DNA sequences encoding the same CDR3. J is TRBJ2-3 and V is TRBV5-1, with D maybe TRBD1 (7 bases). The length of the CDR3 is 14 residues. Per germline, CDR1 SGHRS and CDR2 YFSETQ. The CDR3, as DNA: TGCGCCAGCAGCTTGCAGGGGGGCACAGATACTCAGTATTTC. As protein: CASSLQGGTDTQYF.

The J gene is TRBJ2-2, the V gene TRBV11-2, with no clear D. Germline lookup yields CDR1 SGHAT and CDR2 FQNNGV. The CDR3 has 16 amino acids. V was shortened by 5 bases and J by 4 bases, with 17 bases between the two germline ends. CDR3 protein: CASSVATTGTTGELFF. The CDR3 nucleotides are TGTGCCAGCAGCGTCGCGACCACCGGTACCACCGGGGAGCTGTTTTTT.

This clone is classed as medium-sized. The DNA of the CDR3 is TGTGCCAGCAGCGTAGATCTGAGCTCTGGGGCCAACGTCCTGACTTTC. Translation: CASSVDLSSGANVLTF. The chain is built from TRBV9 and TRBJ2-6, with D uncertain. Trimming left V 0 bases short and J 0 bases short, with 7 bases between. The CDR3 loop spans 16 amino acids. CDR1 and CDR2 (germline): SGDLS, YYNGEE.

This clone was observed a handful of times. The rearrangement links TRBV20-1 to TRBJ2-7; no clear D. Germline CDR1 DFQATT, CDR2 SNEGSKA (reference sequence). The V end was cut by 0 bases, the J end by 2 bases, with 8 bases between. The length of the CDR3 is 13 residues. In nucleotides, the CDR3 is TGCAGTGCTAGAGACTTAGCCGCCTACGAGCAGTACTTC. It yields the protein CSARDLAAYEQYF.

The J gene is TRBJ1-5, the V gene TRBV5-8; D uncertain. The CDR3 loop spans 14 amino acids. V was pared by 3 bases and J by 0 bases, with 7 bases between. From germline, CDR1 is SGHTS and CDR2 YDEGEE. The CDR3 bases are TGTGCCAGCAGCTGGTCGGGTAGCAATCAGCCCCAGCATTTT. It encodes CASSWSGSNQPQHF.

This clone was observed a handful of times. The chain links TRBV12-3 or TRBV12-4 to TRBJ2-1; 8 bases map to TRBD2. The V gene end was trimmed by 5 bases and the J gene end by 8 bases; junction bases not matched to a gene: 11. The CDR3 extends over 15 amino acids. This CDR3 reads CASSTRGLGSDEQFF. In DNA form, the CDR3 reads TGTGCCAGCAGTACCCGGGGACTAGGAAGCGATGAGCAGTTCTTC.

The rearrangement joins TRBV6-1 to TRBJ2-7; D remains unclear. Per the germline V gene, CDR1 is MNHNS and CDR2 is SASEGT. CDR3 length: 14 residues. The ends were cut back, 2 bases at V and 2 bases at J, with 10 bases in the middle. The CDR3 loop reads CASSELTATYEQYF. CDR3 bases: TGTGCCAGCAGTGAACTGACCGCCACCTACGAGCAGTACTTC.

The J gene is TRBJ2-1, the V gene TRBV12-5; possibly TRBD1 for D (5 bases). Germline V lookup: CDR1 LGHNT, CDR2 FRNRAP. Trimming left V 0 bases short and J 3 bases short, with 9 bases between. The length of the CDR3 is 15 residues. The CDR3 region has the DNA TGTGCTAGTGGTTTGGTTGGGGCTAACTACAATGAGCAGTTCTTC. The encoded protein is CASGLVGANYNEQFF.

In its sample, this clone was seen many times. The chain employs TRBV20-1 and TRBJ2-7; perhaps TRBD2 as D (5 bases). With 6 bases removed from V and 2 bases from J, the gap between germline ends came to 17 bases. The CDR3 runs to 14 residues. Germline V lookup: CDR1 DFQATT, CDR2 SNEGSKA (reference sequence). The CDR3 nucleotides are TGCAGTGCCAGGCCAAGTGTCGGGGCCTACGAGCAGTACTTC. This translates into CSARPSVGAYEQYF.

This sequence joins TRBV4-1 and TRBJ2-7; D remains unclear. V gave up 1 base and J gave up 4 bases, with 23 bases separating them. This CDR3 region has 18 residues. Germline CDR1 MGHRA, CDR2 YSYEKL. As DNA, the CDR3 is TGCGCCAGCAGCCAAGCTATCCCCAGGAGCGTGGTCTTGTACGAGCAGTACTTC. This sequence encodes CASSQAIPRSVVLYEQYF.

This clone appeared a few times. CDR3 protein: CASSLRTGVADEKLFF. In nucleotides, the CDR3 is TGTGCCAGCAGCTTGAGGACAGGGGTTGCCGATGAAAAACTGTTTTTT. The chain carries TRBV5-6 and TRBJ1-4; 9 nucleotides line up with TRBD1. The germline V gene encodes CDR1 SGHDT and CDR2 YYEEEE. CDR3 length: 16 amino acids. After removal of 1 base from V and 6 bases from J, the junction contained 7 bases not matched to a gene.

A few counts support this clone. The CDR3 ends on some other residue instead of the conserved phenylalanine or tryptophan, so this is likely a read error. This chain links TRBV28 with TRBJ2-5, with D perhaps given as TRBD1 or TRBD2 (7 bases each). Germline values: CDR1 MDHEN, CDR2 SYDVKM. The CDR3 consists of 16 residues. The CDR3: CATSPSRGGKERTQYV. CDR3 DNA sequence: TGTGCCACCAGTCCCTCCAGGGGGGGAAAAGAAAGGACCCAGTACGTC.

There are many counts of this clone. This rearrangement joins TRBV7-3 to TRBJ1-2; D is unresolved. Trimming stripped 6 bases from V and 2 bases from J, with 13 bases between. Germline CDR1 is SGHTA and CDR2 is FQGTGA. The CDR3 extends over 14 amino acids. CDR3 in amino acids: CASRSPTGNYGYTF. As DNA, the CDR3 is TGTGCCAGCAGATCACCGACGGGCAACTATGGCTACACCTTC.

This clone was observed many times. This sequence joins TRBV24-1 and TRBJ2-1; 10 bases match TRBD1. The CDR3 has 17 residues. V gave up 3 bases and J gave up 8 bases; unmatched junction bases: 12. Per the germline V gene, CDR1 is KGHDR and CDR2 is SFDVKD. CDR3 coding DNA: TGTGCCACCAGTGATCCCCAAACCGGGACAGGGGCCGATGAGCAGTTCTTC. Residues: CATSDPQTGTGADEQFF.

Worth noting for this clone: It is likely a read error, because the conserved phenylalanine at the end of the CDR3 is missing. The V and J genes are TRBV20-1 and TRBJ2-1; D unresolved. The CDR3 runs to 11 residues. V lost 6 bases and J lost 9, with 12 bases in between. Germline V CDR1 and CDR2: DFQATT, SNEGSKA (reference sequence). This CDR3 is CSAVTSTEQFC. For the CDR3, the DNA is TGCAGTGCGGTAACGAGTACTGAGCAGTTCTGC.

This clone was detected many times. This sequence joins TRBV2 and TRBJ2-3; D possibly uses TRBD1 or TRBD2 (5 bases each). Germline lookup yields CDR1 SNHLY and CDR2 FYNNEI. This CDR3 has 14 residues. Trimming cost V 7 bases and J 3 bases, with 14 bases left between them. The CDR3 protein is CASIKGDGTDTQYF. CDR3 in DNA: TGTGCCAGCATAAAAGGGGACGGTACAGATACGCAGTATTTT.

This clone was seen many times. This chain connects TRBV18 to TRBJ2-7, with TRBD1 identical over 9 bases. The CDR3 runs 16 residues. The germline V gene encodes CDR1 KGHSH and CDR2 LQKENI. With 2 bases clipped from V and 1 base from J, the junction kept 6 bases outside the gene matches. CDR3 residues: CASSPIAGTGSYEQYF. CDR3 DNA: TGTGCCAGCTCACCAATAGCCGGGACAGGGTCCTACGAGCAGTACTTC.